Given below is one TCR beta chain in context. This specimen belongs to a study of blood T cell repertoires in COVID-19. Study summary: T cells, B-cell-depleted T cells, or PBMCs provided the cDNA or gDNA that served as material.

Among Cohort 3 donors, those recovered had two negative PCRs, clearance, or symptom resolution. Germline assignment: CDR1 SNHLY and CDR2 FYNNEI. After removal of 5 bases from V and 0 bases from J, the junction contained 5 bases not matched to a gene. CDR3 length equals 15 residues. Some clones are missing from TCRdb's copy, which holds only in-frame ones; the method was immunoSEQ multiplex PCR. The sample consists of 250,000 to 350,000 clones, nearly 90% of them appearing once. The sequencing input was PBMCs or T cells enriched from blood (not recorded which). The sequence was obtained from a woman aged 30 to 39 who had recovered from COVID-19. The genes are TRBV2 and TRBJ2-7; TRBD2 aligns across 9 bases. This CDR3 is CASSKSGGISYEQYF. The CDR3 DNA follows: TGTGCCAGCAGTAAAAGCGGGGGGATCTCCTACGAGCAGTACTTC. Drawing the rest from reference TRBV2 and TRBJ2-7, the complete variable domain is EPEVTQTPSHQVTQMGQEVILRCVPISNHLYFYWYRQILGQKVEFLVSFYNNEISEKSEIFDDQFSVERPDGSNFTLKIRSTKLEDSAMYFCASSKSGGISYEQYFGPGTRLTVT.